Reported below is one T cell receptor (beta chain). Antigen specificity is unknown. Sequencing was performed with immunoSEQ multiplex PCR; in TCRdb, only in-frame clones are kept and a portion is missing. The sample includes approximately 70,000 clones, 84% of them seen just once. The sample is drawn from a study of T cell clones after liver transplantation. General study points: Graft donor-reactive T cells possibly entered the graft instead of undergoing deletion.

The sequencing used CD4+ T cells from blood, collected roughly 48 months after liver transplant. The source is a human patient who received a liver transplant. Some T cells may be provided by the graft donor.

The CDR3 spells CASSSRGPGLGEQYF. The DNA of the CDR3 is TGTGCCAGCAGCTCCCGGGGGCCAGGTCTGGGCGAGCAGTACTTC. V usage is TRBV7-9 and J usage is TRBJ2-7; either TRBD1 or TRBD2 may fit D (6 bases each). CDR3 length: 15 residues. V lost 4 bases to trimming and J lost 6 bases, with 19 bases between them. CDR1 SEHNR and CDR2 FQNEAQ come from the germline V gene (reference sequence).